Listed below are T cell receptor beta chains from one sample, sequenced in a study of Ad26.COV2.S vaccination and SARS-CoV-2 variants. Sequencing was performed with immunoSEQ multiplex PCR; in TCRdb, only in-frame clones are kept and a portion is missing. The sample includes some 180,000 clones, around 88% of them seen just once. The material sequenced was peripheral blood, taken after recovery from COVID-19. All receptors come from a human donor who had recovered from COVID-19. Each CDR3 is given without its conserved first and last residue.

v_gene	j_gene	CDR3aa
TRBV5-1	TRBJ2-3	ASSFSGGRTDTQY
TRBV2	TRBJ2-3	ASSPGPDTQY
TRBV29-1	TRBJ1-3	SVEPETTGNTIY
TRBV7-9	TRBJ2-1	ASSSLRPPNEQF
TRBV11-2	TRBJ2-7	ASSSETSGRIYEQY
TRBV10-3	TRBJ2-4	AISEPSVGGNIQY
TRBV15	TRBJ2-7	ATSSPRAPTGEQY
TRBV4-2	TRBJ2-1	ASSQDWRLAGYNEQF
TRBV5-5	TRBJ2-1	ASSGELTGVYNEQF
TRBV2	TRBJ2-1	ASSEALRRLNNEQF
TRBV11-3	TRBJ1-1	ASSLVARTEAF
TRBV28	TRBJ1-1	ASNLKLTPGQLVMNTEAF
TRBV10-2	TRBJ2-1	ASSGLVNEQF
TRBV5-1	TRBJ2-1	ASSSQGNLNYEQF
TRBV10-3	TRBJ1-2	AISEGNSNYGYT
TRBV5-4	TRBJ1-3	ASSLEGLGNTIY
TRBV19	TRBJ1-5	ASSLARGPQPQH
TRBV5-1	TRBJ2-7	ASSLGLAEGSHEQY
TRBV29-1	TRBJ2-3	SVAAGADPSTDTQY
TRBV11-2	TRBJ1-2	ASSLAAGGNYGYT
TRBV7-9	TRBJ2-1	ASSARGTGWLNEQF
TRBV5-5	TRBJ2-3	ASSSRTGNTDTQY
TRBV6-6	TRBJ1-3	ASSYSTGDSGNTIY
TRBV15	TRBJ1-5	ATSRDRSGSRPQH
TRBV6-5	TRBJ2-7	ASTTEGYYEQY
TRBV9	TRBJ2-3	ASSSWRGISTDTQY
TRBV7-8	TRBJ2-1	ASSPLGTGGAYNEQF
TRBV5-1	TRBJ2-5	ASSLGDSGTKETQY
TRBV13	TRBJ1-2	ASSGPRGYT
TRBV5-1	TRBJ1-2	ASKSALGADYGYT
TRBV2	TRBJ1-5	ASSEQAGGRSNQPQH
TRBV11-3	TRBJ2-5	ASSPRTGRGETQY
TRBV9	TRBJ1-2	ASSVAGQDYGYT
TRBV6-4	TRBJ2-2	ASRRQGISGELF
TRBV28	TRBJ1-5	ASSFGAQPQH
TRBV5-1	TRBJ2-1	ASSLYGSSYNEQF
TRBV24-1	TRBJ2-5	ATSDPRTDRGETQY
TRBV19	TRBJ2-2	ASGTSGRTGELF
TRBV7-6	TRBJ1-5	ARPRQTNQPQH
TRBV6-5	TRBJ1-1	ASRQGGTEAF
TRBV15	TRBJ2-1	ATSRAAGTYNEQF
TRBV3-1/TRBV3-2	TRBJ2-5	ASSPRRLAGGPGVETQY
TRBV2	TRBJ2-3	ASSNEGVGTQY
TRBV7-8	TRBJ1-2	ASSLVGANYGYT
TRBV11-2	TRBJ2-7	ASSLVPSYEQY
TRBV7-3	TRBJ2-7	ASSSGRGPGEQY